This T cell receptor (beta chain) was sequenced in a study of OX40 agonist ivuxolimab in advanced cancers. The protocol was immunoSEQ multiplex PCR, while the TCRdb copy is restricted to in-frame clones and leaves out a portion. The sample yields 40,000 to 50,000 clones, around nine tenths seen once. CDR1 and CDR2 (germline): SGDLS, YYNGEE. V dropped 0 bases and J dropped 0 bases, with 9 bases sitting between them. The CDR3 covers 15 residues. The chain employs TRBV9 and TRBJ1-2; D might be TRBD1 (5 bases). Sequencing was performed on CD4+ or CD8+ T cells sorted from blood, taken in a trial of the OX40 agonist ivuxolimab. The origin of this receptor is an adult with an advanced solid tumor such as melanoma, head and neck, liver or kidney cancer. The CDR3 loop reads CASSVGQNSNYGYTF. The CDR3 nucleotides are TGTGCCAGCAGCGTAGGACAGAACTCTAACTATGGCTACACCTTC.